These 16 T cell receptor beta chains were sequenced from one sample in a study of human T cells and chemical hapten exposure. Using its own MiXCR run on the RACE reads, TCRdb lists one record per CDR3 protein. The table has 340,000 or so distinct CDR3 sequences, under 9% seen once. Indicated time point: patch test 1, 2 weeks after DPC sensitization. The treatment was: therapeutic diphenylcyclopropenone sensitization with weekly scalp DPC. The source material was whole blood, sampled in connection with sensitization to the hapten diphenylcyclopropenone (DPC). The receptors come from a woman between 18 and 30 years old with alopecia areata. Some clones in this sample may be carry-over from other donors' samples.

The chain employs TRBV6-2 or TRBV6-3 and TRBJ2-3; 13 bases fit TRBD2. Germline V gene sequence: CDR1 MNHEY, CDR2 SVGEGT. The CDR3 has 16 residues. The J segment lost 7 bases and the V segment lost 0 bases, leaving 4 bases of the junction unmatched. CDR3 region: CASSYSGTSGDYTQYF. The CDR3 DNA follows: TGTGCCAGCAGTTACTCTGGGACTAGCGGGGATTATACGCAGTATTTT.

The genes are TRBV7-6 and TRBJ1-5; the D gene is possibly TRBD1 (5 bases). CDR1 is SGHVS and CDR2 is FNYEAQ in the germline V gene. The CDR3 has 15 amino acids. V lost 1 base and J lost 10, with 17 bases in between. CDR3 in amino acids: CASSLEARFGGPQHF. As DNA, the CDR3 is TGTGCCAGCAGCTTAGAGGCCAGATTTGGGGGACCCCAGCATTTT.

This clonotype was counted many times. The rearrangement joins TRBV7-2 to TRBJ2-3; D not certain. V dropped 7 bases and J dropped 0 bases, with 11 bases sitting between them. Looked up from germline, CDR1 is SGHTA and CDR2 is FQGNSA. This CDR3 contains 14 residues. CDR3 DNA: TGTGCCAGCACCCCGCCGGTCAGCACAGATACGCAGTATTTT. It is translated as CASTPPVSTDTQYF.

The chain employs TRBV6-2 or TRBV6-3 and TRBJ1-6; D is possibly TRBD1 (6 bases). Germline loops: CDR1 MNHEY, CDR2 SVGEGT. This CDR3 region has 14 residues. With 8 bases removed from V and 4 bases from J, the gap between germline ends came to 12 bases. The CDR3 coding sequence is TGTGCCAGCTCGGGACACAATTATAATTCACCCCTCCACTTT. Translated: CASSGHNYNSPLHF.

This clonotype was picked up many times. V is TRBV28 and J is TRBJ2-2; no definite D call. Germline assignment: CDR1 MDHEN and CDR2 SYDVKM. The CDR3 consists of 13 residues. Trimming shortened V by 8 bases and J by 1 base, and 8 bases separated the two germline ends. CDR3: CASHLGNTGELFF. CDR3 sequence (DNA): TGTGCCAGCCACCTAGGGAACACCGGGGAGCTGTTTTTT.

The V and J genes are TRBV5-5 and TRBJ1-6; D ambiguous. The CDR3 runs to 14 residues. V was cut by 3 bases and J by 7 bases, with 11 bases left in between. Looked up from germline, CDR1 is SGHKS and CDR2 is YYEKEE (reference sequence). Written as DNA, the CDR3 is TGTGCCAGCAGCTCCCCGGGTCAAAATTCACCCCTCCACTTT. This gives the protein CASSSPGQNSPLHF. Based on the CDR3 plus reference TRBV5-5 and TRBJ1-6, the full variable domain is DAGVTQSPTHLIKTRGQQVTLRCSPISGHKSVSWYQQVLGQGPQFIFQYYEKEERGRGNFPDRFSARQFPNYSSELNVNALLLGDSALYLCASSSPGQNSPLHFGNGTRLTVT.

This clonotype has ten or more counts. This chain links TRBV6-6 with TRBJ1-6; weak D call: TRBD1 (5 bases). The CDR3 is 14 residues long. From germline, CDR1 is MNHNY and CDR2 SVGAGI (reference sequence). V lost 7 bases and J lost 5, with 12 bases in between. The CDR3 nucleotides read TGTGCCAGCACTAAGCAGGGTGATAATTCACCCCTCCACTTT. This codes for CASTKQGDNSPLHF.

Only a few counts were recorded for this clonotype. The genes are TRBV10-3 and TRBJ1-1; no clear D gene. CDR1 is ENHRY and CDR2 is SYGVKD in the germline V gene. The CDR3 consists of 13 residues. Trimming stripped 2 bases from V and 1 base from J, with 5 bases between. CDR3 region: CAISENGNTEAFF. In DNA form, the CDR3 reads TGTGCCATCAGTGAGAACGGGAACACTGAAGCTTTCTTT.

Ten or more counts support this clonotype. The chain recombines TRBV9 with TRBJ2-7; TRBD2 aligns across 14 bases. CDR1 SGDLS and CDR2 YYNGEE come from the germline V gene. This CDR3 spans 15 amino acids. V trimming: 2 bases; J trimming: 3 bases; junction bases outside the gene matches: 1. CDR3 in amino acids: CASSVGLAGVYEQYF. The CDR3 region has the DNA TGTGCCAGCAGCGTGGGACTAGCGGGGGTCTACGAGCAGTACTTC.

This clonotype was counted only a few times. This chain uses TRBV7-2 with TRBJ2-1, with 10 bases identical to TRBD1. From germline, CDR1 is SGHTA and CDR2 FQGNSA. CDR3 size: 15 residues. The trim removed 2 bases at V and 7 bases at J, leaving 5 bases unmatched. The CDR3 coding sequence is TGTGCCAGCAGCTTATTCGACAGGGGGCTTAATGAGCAGTTCTTC. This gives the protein CASSLFDRGLNEQFF.

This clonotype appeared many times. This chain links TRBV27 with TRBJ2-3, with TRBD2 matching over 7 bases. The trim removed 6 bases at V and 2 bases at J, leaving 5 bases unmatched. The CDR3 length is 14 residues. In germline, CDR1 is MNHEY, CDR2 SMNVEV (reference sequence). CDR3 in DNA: TGTGCCAGCAGCCTAGCGGCTCCCACAGATACGCAGTATTTT. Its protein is CASSLAAPTDTQYF.

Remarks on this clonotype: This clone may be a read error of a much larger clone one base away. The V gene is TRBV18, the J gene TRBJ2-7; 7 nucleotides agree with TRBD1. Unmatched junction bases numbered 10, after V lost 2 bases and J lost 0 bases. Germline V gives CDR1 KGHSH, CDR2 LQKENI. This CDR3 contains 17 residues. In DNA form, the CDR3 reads TGTGCCAGCTCACCAGAACAGGGGTCCGGTTTCTCCTACGAGCAGTACTTC. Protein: CASSPEQGSGFSYEQYF.

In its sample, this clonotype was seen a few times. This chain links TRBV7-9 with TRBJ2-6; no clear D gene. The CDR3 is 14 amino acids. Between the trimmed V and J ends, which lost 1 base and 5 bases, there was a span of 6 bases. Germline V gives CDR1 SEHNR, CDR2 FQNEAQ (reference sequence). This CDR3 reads CASSLGNRANVLTF. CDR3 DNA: TGTGCCAGCAGCTTAGGGAACAGGGCCAACGTCCTGACTTTC.

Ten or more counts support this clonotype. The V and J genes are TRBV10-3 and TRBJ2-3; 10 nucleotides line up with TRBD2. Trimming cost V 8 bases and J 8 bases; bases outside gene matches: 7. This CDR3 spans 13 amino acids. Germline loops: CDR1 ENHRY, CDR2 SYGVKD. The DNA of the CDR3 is TGTGCCATCTTTCCAGCGGGGGGGACTACGCAGTATTTT. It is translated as CAIFPAGGTTQYF.

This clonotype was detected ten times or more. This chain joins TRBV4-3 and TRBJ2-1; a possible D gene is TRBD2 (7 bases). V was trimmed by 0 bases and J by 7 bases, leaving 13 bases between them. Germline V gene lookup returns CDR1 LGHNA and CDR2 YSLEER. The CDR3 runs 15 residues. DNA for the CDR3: TGCGCCAGCAGCCAAGACGGGGGGCCGGGGAATGAGCAGTTCTTC. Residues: CASSQDGGPGNEQFF.

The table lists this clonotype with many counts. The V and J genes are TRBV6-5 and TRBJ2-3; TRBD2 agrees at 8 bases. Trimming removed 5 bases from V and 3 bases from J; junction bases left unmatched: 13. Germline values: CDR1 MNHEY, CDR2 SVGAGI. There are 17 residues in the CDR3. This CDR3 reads CASSLYTGGAGTDTQYF. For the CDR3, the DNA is TGTGCCAGCAGTCTTTATACGGGGGGGGCCGGGACAGATACGCAGTATTTT.